The 24 T cell receptor beta chains below were found in one sample sequenced in a study of T cells in Graves' hyperthyroidism and ophthalmopathy. RNA transcripts provided the source from which TCR beta CDR3 regions were amplified. TCR CDR3 regions were first amplified by RT-PCR with HTBI primers. TCRdb passed the multiplex PCR reads through MiXCR, listing each CDR3 protein once. The sample carries 300,000 to 350,000 distinct CDR3 sequences, 21% recorded once. Sequencing input: blood. These receptors were taken from a woman aged 45-59 years with Graves' hyperthyroidism.

This clonotype was found many times. V is TRBV20-1 and J is TRBJ2-7; the D call may be TRBD1 or TRBD2 (5 bases each). V gave up 5 bases and J gave up 0 bases, with 11 bases separating them. The CDR3 consists of 13 residues. CDR1 and CDR2 (germline): DFQATT, SNEGSKA (reference sequence). CDR3 protein: CSALRDGSYEQYF. The DNA of the CDR3 is TGCAGTGCTCTACGGGACGGCTCCTACGAGCAGTACTTC.

This clonotype was seen many times. V gene TRBV20-1 combines with J gene TRBJ1-6; D not certain. Trimming cost V 6 bases and J 0 bases, with 12 bases left between them. Germline CDR1 reads DFQATT; CDR2 reads SNEGSKA (reference sequence). This CDR3 has 15 amino acids. CDR3 nucleotides: TGCAGTGCAAATATCGCGAGCTCCTATAATTCACCCCTCCACTTT. Its translation is CSANIASSYNSPLHF.

This clonotype was found many times. This chain connects TRBV28 to TRBJ1-2; TRBD1 matches at 9 bases. Unmatched junction bases numbered 7, after V lost 5 bases and J lost 3 bases. The length of the CDR3 is 15 residues. Germline V CDR1 and CDR2: MDHEN, SYDVKM. In DNA, the CDR3 is TGTGCCAGCAGTACCGGGACAGGGCTTGACTATGGCTACACCTTC. It yields the protein CASSTGTGLDYGYTF.

This clonotype was detected many times. This sequence joins TRBV28 and TRBJ2-5; 7 nucleotides agree with TRBD1. The germline V gene has CDR1 MDHEN and CDR2 SYDVKM. Trimming cost V 4 bases and J 2 bases; bases outside gene matches: 7. The CDR3 extends over 15 amino acids. The CDR3 sequence: CASSSPRGYQETQYF. The CDR3 bases are TGTGCCAGCAGTTCCCCCAGGGGGTATCAAGAGACCCAGTACTTC.

This clonotype was observed at least ten times. The chain links TRBV12-3 or TRBV12-4 to TRBJ2-1; possibly TRBD1 or TRBD2 for D (7 bases each). The CDR3 contains 12 residues. Trimming removed 11 bases at V and 5 bases at J, with 13 bases between. The CDR3 bases are TGTGCCCTCAGGGGGGGTGACAATGAGCAGTTCTTC. Its translation is CALRGGDNEQFF.

V and J are TRBV28 and TRBJ2-3, with D unclear. The CDR3 consists of 13 residues. Looked up from germline, CDR1 is MDHEN and CDR2 is SYDVKM. Trimming took 5 bases from V and 14 from J, leaving 20 bases between them. The CDR3 here is CASSPRWPNGRYF. In DNA form, the CDR3 reads TGTGCCAGCAGTCCCCGGTGGCCCAATGGACGGTATTTT.

The chain links TRBV13 to TRBJ2-7; the match to TRBD2 covers 14 bases. Germline V gene data show CDR1 as PRHDT and CDR2 as FYEKMQ (reference sequence). V shed 0 bases and J 5 bases; nucleotides not matched to a gene: 3. CDR3 length: 16 amino acids. CDR3 amino acids: CASSLGGLAGEDEQYF. The CDR3 DNA is TGTGCCAGCAGCTTAGGGGGACTAGCGGGAGAAGACGAGCAGTACTTC.

This clonotype was seen repeatedly, ten times or more. The J gene is TRBJ2-1, the V gene TRBV6-1; TRBD2 matches at 11 bases. This CDR3 is built from 13 residues. The trim removed 10 bases at V and 8 bases at J, leaving 7 bases unmatched. CDR1 MNHNS and CDR2 SASEGT come from the germline V gene. The CDR3, as DNA: TGTGCCACCGGACTAGCGGGTAGCTATGAGCAGTTCTTC. Encoded protein: CATGLAGSYEQFF.

Concerning this clonotype itself: Just one base apart from a much larger clone, this may be a read error. This chain uses TRBV2 with TRBJ2-7; D uncertain. CDR1 and CDR2 from the germline V gene are SNHLY and FYNNEI. Between the trimmed V and J ends, which lost 6 bases and 6 bases, there was a span of 9 bases. This CDR3 is 11 amino acids long. The CDR3 spells CASSGPVEQYF. The DNA for the CDR3 is TGTGCCAGCAGCGGCCCAGTCGAGCAGTACTTC.

In its sample, this clonotype was seen many times. The chain recombines TRBV3-1 with TRBJ1-2; D is unresolved. CDR3 length: 13 residues. Germline CDR1 is LGHDT and CDR2 is YNNKEL (reference sequence). V was pared by 0 bases and J by 7 bases, with 9 bases between. CDR3 DNA sequence: TGTGCCAGCAGCCAAGACGGCCCAGGTGGCTACACCTTC. It specifies CASSQDGPGGYTF.

About this clonotype: This clone may be a read error of a much larger clone one base away. The J gene is TRBJ2-1, the V gene TRBV7-9; 8 bases agree with TRBD1. The V gene's germline CDR1 is SEHNR and CDR2 FQNEAQ (reference sequence). The CDR3 is 13 amino acids. The CDR3 loop is CASSRQGYNGQFF. CDR3 nucleotides: TGTGCCAGCAGCCGACAGGGGTACAATGGGCAGTTCTTC.

This clonotype appeared once. The rearrangement uses TRBV19 and TRBJ2-1, with 9 bases matching TRBD2. V shed 10 bases and J 8 bases; nucleotides not matched to a gene: 15. The germline V gene has CDR1 LNHDA and CDR2 SQIVND (reference sequence). The CDR3 loop spans 15 amino acids. CDR3 protein: CATTSNSGRRDEQFF. CDR3 coding DNA: TGTGCCACCACCTCTAATAGCGGGAGAAGGGATGAGCAGTTCTTC.

The V gene is TRBV4-1, the J gene TRBJ2-7; TRBD1 agrees at 8 bases. CDR1 and CDR2 (germline): MGHRA, YSYEKL. The V and J ends lost 0 bases and 7 bases, in that order; junction bases with no gene match: 11. This CDR3 contains 16 residues. CDR3 DNA sequence: TGCGCCAGCAGCCAAGATGTCCAGGGGGCGCAGAATGAGCAGTACTTC. Translated, it gives CASSQDVQGAQNEQYF.

In DNA, the CDR3 is TGTGCCAGCAGCAACCATCGGGGCTTCAGCAATCAGCCCCAGCATTTT. It yields the protein CASSNHRGFSNQPQHF. The J gene is TRBJ1-5, the V gene TRBV7-8; the D gene is possibly TRBD1 (5 bases). The CDR3 loop spans 16 amino acids. V gave up 5 bases and J gave up 1 base, with 15 bases separating them. Germline V CDR1 and CDR2: SGHVS, FQNEAQ. The whole variable domain, filled in from reference TRBV7-8 and TRBJ1-5, reads GAGVSQSPRYKVAKRGQDVALRCDPISGHVSLFWYQQALGQGPEFLTYFQNEAQLDKSGLPSDRFFAERPEGSVSTLKIQRTQQEDSAVYLCASSNHRGFSNQPQHFGDGTRLSIL.

This sequence joins TRBV7-9 and TRBJ2-2, with a possible D match to TRBD1 (6 bases). The CDR3 has 16 residues. CDR1 is SEHNR and CDR2 is FQNEAQ in the germline V gene (reference sequence). V shed 1 base and J shed 1 base, with 10 bases lying between them. CDR3 DNA sequence: TGTGCCAGCAGCTTAGGGACAGAATGGAACACCGGGGAGCTGTTTTTT. Residues: CASSLGTEWNTGELFF.

This clonotype was observed many times. J is TRBJ2-6 and V is TRBV28, with TRBD1 matching over 9 bases. The germline CDR1 and CDR2 sequences are MDHEN and SYDVKM. V lost 1 base to trimming and J lost 0 bases; unmatched junction nucleotides: 13. This CDR3 contains 21 residues. CDR3 coding DNA: TGTGCCAGCAGTTTATTAGCCCTCCGGGACAGGGTTTCCTCTGGGGCCAACGTCCTGACTTTC. Its protein is CASSLLALRDRVSSGANVLTF.

A remark on this clonotype: One end of the junction varies from germline; a read error may be responsible. The chain combines TRBV11-2 with TRBJ2-5; a weak D match, TRBD2 (6 bases). This CDR3 is built from 15 residues. Germline lookup yields CDR1 SGHAT and CDR2 FQNNGV. The CDR3 sequence is CASSLWDLATETQCF. The CDR3, as DNA: TGTGCCAGCAGCCTGTGGGACCTAGCGACAGAGACCCAGTGCTTC. Drawing the rest from reference TRBV11-2 and TRBJ2-5, the complete variable domain is EAGVAQSPRYKIIEKRQSVAFWCNPISGHATLYWYQQILGQGPKLLIQFQNNGVVDDSQLPKDRFSAERLKGVDSTLKIQPAKLEDSAVYLCASSLWDLATETQCFGPGTRLLVL.

This clonotype turned up a few times. The chain carries TRBV25-1 and TRBJ2-7, with D perhaps matching TRBD1 or TRBD2 (6 bases each). Germline V gene data show CDR1 as MGHDK and CDR2 as SYGVNS. This CDR3 has 15 residues. Trimming removed 6 bases from V and 0 bases from J, with 15 bases in between. CDR3 amino acids: CASSRGRGVSYEQYF. The CDR3, as DNA: TGTGCCAGCAGCAGGGGTAGGGGGGTCTCCTACGAGCAGTACTTC.

The chain is built from TRBV6-1 and TRBJ2-2, with D perhaps assigned TRBD1 or TRBD2 (7 bases each). This CDR3 has 14 amino acids. V lost 7 bases, J lost 5 bases, and 14 bases lay in between. Per germline, CDR1 MNHNS and CDR2 SASEGT. The CDR3 DNA reads as TGTGCCAGCACTCGACAGGGAGGGACCGGGGAGCTGTTTTTT. Translated, it gives CASTRQGGTGELFF.

This clonotype has a count of ten or more. The V gene is TRBV12-3 or TRBV12-4, the J gene TRBJ2-7, with D tentatively TRBD1 (5 bases). The CDR3 is 14 residues long. V lost 3 bases and J 0 bases, leaving 9 bases between the germline ends. The CDR3 reads CASSFARVSYEQYF. In DNA, the CDR3 is TGTGCCAGCAGTTTTGCCAGGGTCTCCTACGAGCAGTACTTC.

In its sample, this clonotype was seen many times. V gene TRBV20-1 combines with J gene TRBJ2-1, with D unclear. The germline V gene has CDR1 DFQATT and CDR2 SNEGSKA (reference sequence). The CDR3 runs 13 residues. V lost 1 base and J 2 bases, leaving 6 bases between the germline ends. In DNA form, the CDR3 reads TGCAGTGCTAGAGGCGGACCCTACAATGAGCAGTTCTTC. This gives the protein CSARGGPYNEQFF.

This clonotype was counted between two and nine times. The chain carries TRBV30 and TRBJ1-2, with D possibly being TRBD1 (6 bases). Germline V gene sequence: CDR1 GTSNPN, CDR2 SVGIG (reference sequence). This CDR3 is built from 13 residues. V lost 0 bases and J 6 bases, leaving 11 bases between the germline ends. The DNA of the CDR3 is TGTGCCTGGAGTGTAACAGGGTTTAATGGCTACACCTTC. Its translation: CAWSVTGFNGYTF.

The chain recombines TRBV3-1 with TRBJ2-7; 9 positions match TRBD2. The CDR3 totals 14 residues. Germline assignment: CDR1 LGHDT and CDR2 YNNKEL (reference sequence). V trimming: 1 base; J trimming: 4 bases; junction bases outside the gene matches: 2. CDR3 in amino acids: CASSQGTSVYEQYF. In nucleotides, the CDR3 is TGTGCCAGCAGCCAAGGGACTAGCGTTTACGAGCAGTACTTC.

The rearrangement uses TRBV2 and TRBJ1-5; D not certain. The CDR3 is 14 amino acids. The germline V gene encodes CDR1 SNHLY and CDR2 FYNNEI. Trimming removed 6 bases at V and 9 bases at J, with 18 bases between. This CDR3 reads CASSQARDWRPQHF. DNA for the CDR3: TGTGCCAGCAGCCAAGCGAGGGATTGGCGGCCCCAGCATTTT.